One sample yielded the 31 T cell receptor beta chains listed below, sequenced in a study of cytomegalovirus exposure and HLA in healthy donors. Primers included in the PCR were 60 Vbeta and 13 Jbeta primers. TCRdb's table, derived via immunoSEQ multiplex PCR, lists solely in-frame clones and lacks some. The sample lists about 110,000 clones, about three quarters seen once, with just under 8.5% in the top ten. The sequencing sample was made of PBMCs. These receptors were taken from a middle-aged woman in good health and CMV-seropositive.

The gene calls are TRBV7-2 and TRBJ1-1; D is perhaps TRBD1 (6 bases). The V gene lost 3 bases and the J gene lost 1 base, with 12 bases spanning the gap. CDR3 length equals 15 residues. The V gene's germline CDR1 is SGHTA and CDR2 FQGNSA. As DNA, the CDR3 is TGTGCCAGCAGCTTTTCCGGGACAAAGAACACTGAAGCTTTCTTT. Translated: CASSFSGTKNTEAFF.

The V call is TRBV6-6, the J call TRBJ2-7, with 7 positions matching TRBD2. Trimming at V came to 10 bases and at J to 1 base, leaving 4 bases not matched to a gene. Germline V lookup: CDR1 MNHNY, CDR2 SVGAGI (reference sequence). The CDR3 loop spans 12 amino acids. The DNA of the CDR3 is TGTGCCACCGGACTAGTTTCCTACGAGCAGTACTTC. The encoded protein is CATGLVSYEQYF.

This clone was observed a single time. V gene TRBV11-1 combines with J gene TRBJ2-7, with TRBD1 matching over 7 bases. The CDR3 totals 14 residues. Trimming cost V 3 bases and J 4 bases; bases outside gene matches: 6. Germline V CDR1 and CDR2: SGHAT, FQDESV (reference sequence). The chain's CDR3 is CASSFRPGGYEQYF. The CDR3 DNA sequence: TGTGCCAGCAGCTTTAGGCCAGGGGGATACGAGCAGTACTTC. Supplemented by reference TRBV11-1 and TRBJ2-7, the full variable domain reads EAEVAQSPRYKITEKSQAVAFWCDPISGHATLYWYRQILGQGPELLVQFQDESVVDDSQLPKDRFSAERLKGVDSTLKIQPAELGDSAMYLCASSFRPGGYEQYFGPGTRLTVT.

This sequence joins TRBV4-1 and TRBJ1-1; D is unresolved. From germline, CDR1 is MGHRA and CDR2 YSYEKL. This CDR3 is 14 amino acids long. The ends were cut back, 6 bases at V and 0 bases at J, with 11 bases in the middle. The CDR3 DNA sequence: TGCGCCAGCAGAGTCAGACACATGAACACTGAAGCTTTCTTT. Protein: CASRVRHMNTEAFF.

The V call is TRBV11-2, the J call TRBJ2-1; 8 bases line up with TRBD2. CDR1 is SGHAT and CDR2 is FQNNGV in the germline V gene. The CDR3 covers 14 residues. The J segment lost 5 bases and the V segment lost 5 bases, leaving 5 bases of the junction unmatched. CDR3 nucleotides: TGTGCCAGCAGCCTTAGCGGGGTAAACAATGAGCAGTTCTTC. It is translated as CASSLSGVNNEQFF. Drawing the rest from reference TRBV11-2 and TRBJ2-1, the complete variable domain is EAGVAQSPRYKIIEKRQSVAFWCNPISGHATLYWYQQILGQGPKLLIQFQNNGVVDDSQLPKDRFSAERLKGVDSTLKIQPAKLEDSAVYLCASSLSGVNNEQFFGPGTRLTVL.

The rearrangement links TRBV4-3 to TRBJ2-1; 7 nucleotides align to TRBD1. Trimming cost V 3 bases and J 10 bases; bases outside gene matches: 6. This CDR3 is built from 13 residues. Per germline, CDR1 LGHNA and CDR2 YSLEER. This CDR3 reads CASSQDRDREQFF. The DNA of the CDR3 is TGCGCCAGCAGCCAGGACCGGGACAGAGAGCAGTTCTTC.

The rearrangement joins TRBV7-2 to TRBJ2-3; D perhaps matches TRBD1 (6 bases). The CDR3 spans 18 residues. The germline V gene has CDR1 SGHTA and CDR2 FQGNSA. V dropped 1 base and J dropped 4 bases, with 21 bases sitting between them. CDR3 in DNA: TGTGCCAGCAGCTTAGTTTCACAGGGCAGGGCAGGCGCAGATACGCAGTATTTT. Translation gives CASSLVSQGRAGADTQYF. The whole variable domain, filled in from reference TRBV7-2 and TRBJ2-3, reads GAGVSQSPSNKVTEKGKDVELRCDPISGHTALYWYRQSLGQGLEFLIYFQGNSAPDKSGLPSDRFSAERTGGSVSTLTIQRTQQEDSAVYLCASSLVSQGRAGADTQYFGPGTRLTVL.

The chain employs TRBV6-5 and TRBJ2-1; 13 bases map to TRBD2. After removal of 7 bases from V and 6 bases from J, the junction contained 3 bases not matched to a gene. The CDR3 totals 14 residues. Per germline, CDR1 MNHEY and CDR2 SVGAGI. The CDR3 bases are TGTGCCAGCAAGACTAGCGGGGGGTCCAATGAGCAGTTCTTC. This codes for CASKTSGGSNEQFF.

The gene calls are TRBV11-2 and TRBJ2-1; tentative D call: TRBD2 (6 bases). Between the trimmed V and J ends, which lost 5 bases and 5 bases, there was a span of 16 bases. Germline-derived CDR1 and CDR2 are SGHAT and FQNNGV. This CDR3 has 15 residues. The DNA of the CDR3 is TGTGCCAGCAGCCCTGGGGCGGGGCTTAACAATGAGCAGTTCTTC. The encoded protein is CASSPGAGLNNEQFF.

The sample holds a few counts of this clone. The gene calls are TRBV6-1 and TRBJ1-3; D call uncertain. This CDR3 has 14 residues. Germline CDR1 MNHNS, CDR2 SASEGT. V lost 4 bases to trimming and J lost 0 bases, with 7 bases between them. The CDR3 nucleotides read TGTGCCAGCAGTGTGCTGAGCTCTGGAAACACCATATATTTT. It encodes CASSVLSSGNTIYF.

The chain joins TRBV11-2 to TRBJ1-6; tentatively, D is TRBD1 (6 bases). CDR3 size: 15 residues. Germline CDR1 and CDR2: SGHAT and FQNNGV. With 5 bases removed from V and 11 bases from J, the gap between germline ends came to 19 bases. CDR3 region: CASSITGRGNPPLHF. In nucleotides, the CDR3 is TGTGCCAGCAGCATCACAGGGAGGGGCAATCCACCCCTCCACTTT. Based on the CDR3 plus reference TRBV11-2 and TRBJ1-6, the full variable domain is EAGVAQSPRYKIIEKRQSVAFWCNPISGHATLYWYQQILGQGPKLLIQFQNNGVVDDSQLPKDRFSAERLKGVDSTLKIQPAKLEDSAVYLCASSITGRGNPPLHFGNGTRLTVT.

J is TRBJ1-5 and V is TRBV5-8, with D uncertain. Trimming pared 0 bases from V and 1 base from J, leaving 11 bases between. The CDR3 loop spans 16 amino acids. Germline V gene sequence: CDR1 SGHTS, CDR2 YDEGEE. CDR3 nucleotides: TGTGCCAGCAGCTTGGCCTGGCAGACAAGCAATCAGCCCCAGCATTTT. This gives the protein CASSLAWQTSNQPQHF.

This rearrangement joins TRBV7-2 to TRBJ1-1; perhaps TRBD1 as D (5 bases). CDR3 length: 15 residues. Germline CDR1 SGHTA, CDR2 FQGNSA. Trimming took off 6 bases at V and 3 bases at J, with 17 bases between the two ends. The CDR3 loop is CASRPTPGTYTEAFF. Here the CDR3 DNA reads TGTGCCAGCAGACCCACTCCGGGGACTTACACTGAAGCTTTCTTT.

This chain connects TRBV7-8 to TRBJ2-1, with 8 bases lining up with TRBD2. V dropped 5 bases and J dropped 4; count of bases not matched to a gene: 7. The CDR3 is made up of 15 amino acids. Germline V lookup: CDR1 SGHVS, CDR2 FQNEAQ. The CDR3 sequence is CASSVYGGDYNEQFF. The CDR3 DNA sequence: TGTGCCAGCAGCGTTTACGGGGGGGATTACAATGAGCAGTTCTTC.

The chain combines TRBV15 with TRBJ1-2; D is perhaps TRBD1 (6 bases). V was clipped by 2 bases and J by 2 bases, with 9 bases between them. CDR3 length equals 14 residues. Per the germline V gene, CDR1 is LNHNV and CDR2 is YYDKDF (reference sequence). The CDR3 DNA follows: TGTGCCACCAGCAGAAAAACAGGGAACTATGGCTACACCTTC. Its protein is CATSRKTGNYGYTF.

This clone was counted a few times. The same CDR3 arises from other DNA sequences in this sample as well. The chain has TRBV7-9 and TRBJ1-1; possible D gene TRBD1, 5 bases. V was shortened by 6 bases and J by 1 base, with 12 bases between the two germline ends. Germline CDR1 is SEHNR and CDR2 is FQNEAQ (reference sequence). The CDR3 spans 14 residues. The CDR3 sequence: CASSIQGGNTEAFF. CDR3 coding DNA: TGTGCCAGCAGTATCCAGGGCGGGAACACTGAAGCTTTCTTT.

The genes are TRBV7-2 and TRBJ1-1, with 10 bases aligning to TRBD1. Trimming at V came to 0 bases and at J to 8 bases, leaving 9 bases not matched to a gene. Germline lookup yields CDR1 SGHTA and CDR2 FQGNSA. This CDR3 has 16 amino acids. CDR3 region: CASSLALGTGAGEAFF. The DNA of the CDR3 is TGTGCCAGCAGCTTAGCGTTGGGGACAGGGGCCGGAGAAGCTTTCTTT.

The chain links TRBV2 to TRBJ2-3; the match to TRBD1 covers 9 bases. The germline CDR1 and CDR2 sequences are SNHLY and FYNNEI. The CDR3 length is 16 residues. V gave up 4 bases and J gave up 4 bases; unmatched junction bases: 9. The CDR3 DNA reads as TGTGCCAGCAGTGCGGTTGGGAACAGGGGGCCAGATACGCAGTATTTT. Translating gives CASSAVGNRGPDTQYF.

The chain combines TRBV6-1 with TRBJ1-4; D remains unclear. Germline V gene data show CDR1 as MNHNS and CDR2 as SASEGT. This CDR3 contains 13 residues. Trimming took 3 bases from V and 4 from J, leaving 6 bases between them. The CDR3 is CASSEEHNEKLFF. The CDR3 DNA reads as TGTGCCAGCAGTGAGGAGCATAATGAAAAACTGTTTTTT.

This clone was observed a single time. This rearrangement joins TRBV19 to TRBJ2-1; perhaps TRBD2 as D (6 bases). The CDR3 is made up of 13 amino acids. Looked up from germline, CDR1 is LNHDA and CDR2 is SQIVND (reference sequence). Trimming cost V 9 bases and J 2 bases, with 11 bases left between them. The chain's CDR3 is CASRDFTYNEQFF. CDR3 DNA sequence: TGTGCCAGCAGGGACTTCACCTACAATGAGCAGTTCTTC.

The chain links TRBV27 to TRBJ1-1; 9 positions match TRBD1. CDR1 is MNHEY and CDR2 is SMNVEV in the germline V gene (reference sequence). The CDR3 sequence is 14 residues long. The ends lost 5 bases at V and 3 bases at J; junction bases unmatched: 4. CDR3 bases: TGTGCCAGCAGTCCGCGGACAGGGGACACTGAAGCTTTCTTT. Its protein is CASSPRTGDTEAFF.

This chain uses TRBV2 with TRBJ1-5; TRBD1 matches at 8 bases. CDR1 is SNHLY, CDR2 FYNNEI, per germline. The CDR3 has 12 residues. V trimming: 7 bases; J trimming: 10 bases; junction bases outside the gene matches: 6. For the CDR3, the DNA is TGTGCCAGCAATACAGGGGGTACTCCCCAGCATTTT. This gives the protein CASNTGGTPQHF.

The rearrangement joins TRBV2 to TRBJ1-3; no clear D. V was clipped by 6 bases and J by 6 bases, with 9 bases between them. CDR3 length: 12 amino acids. Germline values: CDR1 SNHLY, CDR2 FYNNEI. For the CDR3, the DNA is TGTGCCAGCAGACGAGAACCAAACACCATATATTTT. This codes for CASRREPNTIYF.

V and J are TRBV19 and TRBJ1-5; 10 positions match TRBD1. CDR3 size: 20 residues. Germline trimming cut 4 bases from V and 3 bases from J; bases unmatched to any gene: 18. Germline CDR1 is LNHDA and CDR2 is SQIVND (reference sequence). CDR3 nucleotide sequence: TGTGCCAGTAGTACGAGGGGAGACAGGGGGCTACCTCGGTACAATCAGCCCCAGCATTTT. It translates to CASSTRGDRGLPRYNQPQHF.

The chain has TRBV7-9 and TRBJ1-6; 7 nucleotides agree with TRBD1. Trimming cost V 2 bases and J 9 bases; bases outside gene matches: 4. There are 14 residues in the CDR3. Germline-derived CDR1 and CDR2 are SEHNR and FQNEAQ (reference sequence). CDR3 sequence reads: CASSLTQGGSPLHF. In DNA form, the CDR3 reads TGTGCCAGCAGCTTAACGCAGGGGGGTTCACCCCTCCACTTT.

V is TRBV7-2 and J is TRBJ2-2; TRBD2 might be the D (6 bases). The germline V gene encodes CDR1 SGHTA and CDR2 FQGNSA. Trimming shortened V by 5 bases and J by 5 bases, and 18 bases separated the two germline ends. The length of the CDR3 is 16 residues. The CDR3 nucleotides are TGTGCCAGCAGCCCCTTGGTGACTAGTACAACCGGGGAGCTGTTTTTT. Its translation: CASSPLVTSTTGELFF.

This clone was seen only once. J is TRBJ2-7 and V is TRBV7-2; D perhaps matches TRBD1 (6 bases). Germline assignment: CDR1 SGHTA and CDR2 FQGNSA. Trimming removed 0 bases from V and 0 bases from J, with 9 bases in between. The length of the CDR3 is 15 residues. The CDR3 loop is CASSLARGSSYEQYF. Written as DNA, the CDR3 is TGTGCCAGCAGCTTAGCCAGGGGAAGCTCCTACGAGCAGTACTTC.

The chain recombines TRBV5-1 with TRBJ2-5; TRBD1 is a possible D gene (6 bases). V was cut by 3 bases and J by 2 bases, with 8 bases left in between. CDR1 and CDR2 (germline): SGHRS, YFSETQ. The CDR3 runs to 13 residues. The CDR3 DNA reads TGCGCCAGCAGCTACGGACAGCAAGAGACCCAGTACTTC. Amino acids: CASSYGQQETQYF.

V and J are TRBV6-6 and TRBJ2-5; D not certain. Germline V CDR1 and CDR2: MNHNY, SVGAGI (reference sequence). The CDR3 consists of 16 residues. V lost 2 bases and J lost 2, with 15 bases in between. CDR3 coding DNA: TGTGCCAGCAGTTACCGGTTCACCACGCGGCAAGAGACCCAGTACTTC. Protein: CASSYRFTTRQETQYF.

This clone has a handful of counts. The V call is TRBV4-2, the J call TRBJ2-2; possible D gene TRBD2, 5 bases. V lost 0 bases and J 2 bases, leaving 10 bases between the germline ends. Germline CDR1 reads LGHNA; CDR2 reads YNFKEQ. This CDR3 has 16 residues. In nucleotides, the CDR3 is TGTGCCAGCAGCCAAGACAAGACTACCAACACCGGGGAGCTGTTTTTT. Translated, it gives CASSQDKTTNTGELFF.

This chain links TRBV12-5 with TRBJ1-1, with 9 positions matching TRBD1. The J segment lost 4 bases and the V segment lost 4 bases, leaving 7 bases of the junction unmatched. The CDR3 runs to 15 residues. Germline lookup yields CDR1 LGHNT and CDR2 FRNRAP. CDR3 sequence reads: CASGSHRGLGTEAFF. Here the CDR3 DNA reads TGTGCTAGTGGTTCCCACAGGGGGCTAGGCACTGAAGCTTTCTTT.